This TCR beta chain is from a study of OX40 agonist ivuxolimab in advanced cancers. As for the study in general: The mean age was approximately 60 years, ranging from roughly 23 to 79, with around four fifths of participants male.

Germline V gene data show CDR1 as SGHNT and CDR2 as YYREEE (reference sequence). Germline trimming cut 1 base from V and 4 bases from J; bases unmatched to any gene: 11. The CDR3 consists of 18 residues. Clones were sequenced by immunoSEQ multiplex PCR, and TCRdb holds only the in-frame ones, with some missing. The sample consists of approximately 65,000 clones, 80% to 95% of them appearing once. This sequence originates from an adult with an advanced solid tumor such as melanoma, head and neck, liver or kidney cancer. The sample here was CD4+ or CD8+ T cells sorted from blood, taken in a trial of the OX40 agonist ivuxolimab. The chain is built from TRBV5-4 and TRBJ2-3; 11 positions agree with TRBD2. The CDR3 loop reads CASSLTLAGGLRADTQYF. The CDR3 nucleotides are TGTGCCAGCAGCTTGACATTAGCGGGGGGGCTGAGGGCAGATACGCAGTATTTT.